This T cell receptor beta chain was captured in a study of blood T cells in healthy people across ages. Overall study context: The capture of about one barcoded beta molecule per two T cells was achieved by template switching.

The CDR3 totals 15 residues. Germline CDR1 MDHEN, CDR2 SYDVKM. The junction had 4 bases not matched to a gene; V was cut back by 5 bases and J by 2 bases. General study findings and limits: Getting older went along with TCR beta diversity per million T cells dropping roughly linearly. TCR beta diversity correlated strongly with naive T cell percentage.

This clonotype has just a few counts. Its specificity is unknown. The authors ran a second PCR of about 6 to 11 cycles using a sample-barcoded 5' primer and a J-beta primer mix. In TCRdb, the 5' RACE reads were re-called with MiXCR into one record per CDR3 protein. The profile shows nearly 800,000 distinct CDR3 sequences, 25% of them singletons. The same data also contributed to another study, on T cells of mothers and their children.

The receptor comes from a boy between 10 and 17 years old in good health. V usage is TRBV28 and J usage is TRBJ2-7, with 12 nucleotides matching TRBD2. Sequenced: blood. The CDR3 loop is CASSPTSGSPYEQYF. In DNA form, the CDR3 reads TGTGCCAGCAGTCCGACTAGCGGGAGTCCCTACGAGCAGTACTTC.